This TCR beta chain appears in the sequencing data of a study of T cells in Graves' hyperthyroidism and ophthalmopathy. Regarding the study as a whole: It was a median around 6 months before onset that the model predicted ophthalmopathy. Most clonotypes expanded in thyroid above 0.001 were likewise present in blood.

The CDR3 extends over 16 amino acids. Trimming at V came to 6 bases and at J to 5 bases, leaving 10 bases not matched to a gene. Germline V gene data show CDR1 as MNHEY and CDR2 as SVGEGT. TCR beta CDR3 sequences were amplified from RNA transcripts. First-round RT-PCR of the TCR CDR3 relied on the HTBI primer set. MiXCR was run by TCRdb on the multiplex PCR reads, yielding one entry per CDR3 protein. This table has about 640,000 distinct CDR3 sequences, about 20% appearing once. For this clonotype: Antigen: not known.

The authors obtained PBMCs from around 11 ml of fresh peripheral blood. The sequencing sample was made of blood. The TCR originated in a man aged 25 to 45 with Graves' ophthalmopathy. The chain combines TRBV6-2 or TRBV6-3 with TRBJ2-5, with 12 nucleotides matching TRBD1. The CDR3 loop is CASRKTGTGGLETQYF. The CDR3 DNA reads TGTGCCAGCAGGAAAACCGGGACAGGGGGCTTGGAGACCCAGTACTTC.